These 4 T cell receptor beta chains were all obtained from the same sample, sequenced in a study of T cell responses to AZD1222 COVID-19 vaccine. Here immunoSEQ multiplex PCR was the method, and the copy in TCRdb shows in-frame clones only, minus some. The repertoire holds tens of thousands of clones, with roughly 87% as singletons. The sample in question was peripheral blood, obtained 28 days after the second AZD1222 dose. These receptors were taken from an adult who received the AZD1222 COVID-19 vaccine.

The genes are TRBV13 and TRBJ2-3; 8 bases line up with TRBD2. The CDR3 extends over 16 amino acids. Germline lookup yields CDR1 PRHDT and CDR2 FYEKMQ (reference sequence). V shed 5 bases and J 6 bases; nucleotides not matched to a gene: 13. In nucleotides, the CDR3 is TGTGCCAGCAGCCCCGTAGCGGGGCCGAGCGGGGATACGCAGTATTTT. Translating it yields CASSPVAGPSGDTQYF.

V usage is TRBV7-9 and J usage is TRBJ2-1; D is unresolved. CDR1 is SEHNR and CDR2 is FQNEAQ in the germline V gene (reference sequence). The CDR3 spans 13 residues. V lost 4 bases and J lost 8, with 12 bases in between. This CDR3 reads CASSYSLTYEQFF. The CDR3 DNA reads TGTGCCAGCAGCTATTCGCTGACTTATGAGCAGTTCTTC.

J is TRBJ2-2 and V is TRBV24-1; no firm D call. CDR3 length: 15 residues. Trimming left V 5 bases short and J 6 bases short, with 15 bases between. Germline lookup yields CDR1 KGHDR and CDR2 SFDVKD. Here the CDR3 DNA reads TGTGCCACCAGTGGGGTGGGTGGCCATTCCGGGGAGCTGTTTTTT. Amino acids: CATSGVGGHSGELFF.

The chain employs TRBV2 and TRBJ1-5, with D possibly TRBD1 on 6 matching bases. Germline CDR1 SNHLY, CDR2 FYNNEI. Trimming took 1 base from V and 7 from J, leaving 14 bases between them. The CDR3 length is 15 residues. The CDR3 spells CASSEGGPDRQPQHF. The CDR3 bases are TGTGCCAGCAGTGAAGGGGGACCGGACAGACAGCCCCAGCATTTT.